This T cell receptor (beta chain) was recovered during a study of T cells in Graves' hyperthyroidism and ophthalmopathy. V gave up 5 bases and J gave up 0 bases, with 14 bases separating them. This CDR3 spans 16 amino acids. Amplification yielded TCR beta CDR3 regions, with RNA transcripts as the source. HTBI primers were employed in a first-round RT-PCR of the TCR CDR3. TCRdb called the multiplex PCR reads again in MiXCR, with one record for every CDR3 protein. There are approximately 300,000 distinct CDR3 sequences in the sample; about a sixth occur only once, and about 50% lies in the top ten. The sequence was obtained from a woman aged 60-70 years with Graves' ophthalmopathy. The chain has TRBV12-3 or TRBV12-4 and TRBJ2-4, with a possible D match to TRBD1 (6 bases). The sequenced material came from blood. The CDR3 loop reads CASSPPGGLAKNIQYF. The CDR3 DNA follows: TGTGCCAGCAGTCCTCCTGGGGGCCTAGCCAAAAACATTCAGTACTTC.